Given below is one T cell receptor (beta chain) in context. The entry originates in a study of blood T cell repertoires in COVID-19. Study-level background: Samples taken during acute and convalescent COVID-19 were collected in the United States, Italy and Spain. From T cells, B-cell-depleted T cells, or PBMCs came the material, which was cDNA or gDNA.

Original handling: Amplification of reference gene primers provided the estimated nucleated cell counts. The protocol was immunoSEQ multiplex PCR, while the TCRdb copy is restricted to in-frame clones and leaves out a portion. V, J and clone size are taken as reported in that table, and D and trimming were inferred from the DNA itself. Among more than 100,000 clones listed, roughly 88% were seen once. This CDR3 spans 14 amino acids. Germline loops: CDR1 GTSNPN, CDR2 SVGIG (reference sequence). V lost 3 bases, J lost 9 bases, and 20 bases lay in between. This receptor was obtained from a man aged 35 to 55 with acute or convalescent COVID-19. V and J are TRBV30 and TRBJ1-1; D not certain. Source material: peripheral blood. CDR3 sequence (DNA): TGTGCCTGGAGCGACCCCCTATCGGGATTTAAAGCTTTCTTT. Translated, it gives CAWSDPLSGFKAFF.